The sequence of this T cell receptor (beta chain) was determined in a study of blood T cell repertoires in COVID-19. Study-wide background: Samples of COVID-19 (acute and convalescent) were obtained from the United States, Italy and Spain. PBMCs, B-cell-depleted T cells, or T cells were the source of the cDNA or gDNA that made up the material.

The CDR3 has 16 amino acids. CDR1 and CDR2 (germline): KGHDR, SFDVKD. With V trimmed by 4 bases and J by 6 bases, 9 bases remained unmatched. Under the authors' procedure: The authors estimated nucleated cell counts from reference gene primer amplification. Libraries were prepared by immunoSEQ multiplex PCR; TCRdb keeps only in-frame clonotypes and omits some of them. The V and J calls and clone size are taken from that table; D and trimming were inferred from the DNA. The sample has about 160,000 clones; roughly 91% are singletons. The chain is built from TRBV24-1 and TRBJ2-1; 9 bases agree with TRBD1. Sequenced input: peripheral blood. This sequence originates from a man aged 18 to 30 with acute or convalescent COVID-19. CDR3 amino acids: CATSESGQGRFNEQFF. The CDR3 DNA reads TGTGCCACCAGTGAGTCCGGACAGGGGAGGTTCAATGAGCAGTTCTTC.